This TCR beta chain was captured in a study of monozygotic twins with inflammatory bowel disease. The CDR3 contains 14 residues. The V gene's germline CDR1 is SGHDT and CDR2 YYEEEE. General study points: No discrimination was achieved between different T cell subtypes. Using the inverse Simpson index, IBD patients had lower TCRbeta diversity than healthy co-twins.

As to this clonotype: What it binds is unknown.

Template switching incorporated UMIs with a 6-nucleotide sample barcode. TCRdb re-analyzed the 5' RACE reads; it lists each CDR3 protein once, without DNA. The sample has approximately 120,000 distinct CDR3 sequences. Sequencing used blood. The TCR originated in a human donor with ulcerative colitis or Crohn's disease, or a healthy co-twin of an affected twin (not recorded which). The chain joins TRBV5-6 to TRBJ1-5; TCRdb's D gene call, TRBD1, goes unchecked for lack of DNA. The CDR3 is CASSLGQTPQPQHF.